This TCR beta chain was recorded in a study of Graves' ophthalmopathy and Graves' hyperthyroidism. As for the study in general: Researchers obtained peripheral blood at initial diagnosis, before any treatment had begun.

This clonotype was recorded many times. Its specificity is unknown. V was pared by 3 bases and J by 0 bases, with 11 bases between. CDR1 and CDR2 (germline): KGHDR, SFDVKD. CDR3 size: 15 residues. Whole-study results and caveats: Blood also held most thyroid clonotypes expanded above 0.001 frequency.

The authors amplified TCR beta CDR3 regions, and they did so from RNA transcripts for repertoire sequencing. First-round RT-PCR relied on HTBI primers, and a second-round multiplex PCR came next. TCRdb reprocessed the multiplex PCR reads via MiXCR and lists one record per CDR3 protein. The sample holds about 340,000 distinct CDR3 sequences; about a sixth are singletons and the top ten take 10% to 15%. Sequencing input: peripheral blood. This chain joins TRBV24-1 and TRBJ2-7; D possibly corresponds to TRBD2 (5 bases). This TCR was recovered from an adult man with Graves' ophthalmopathy. CDR3 nucleotides: TGTGCCACCAGTGATCGAAGGAGGAGCTCCTACGAGCAGTACTTC. Translation: CATSDRRRSSYEQYF.